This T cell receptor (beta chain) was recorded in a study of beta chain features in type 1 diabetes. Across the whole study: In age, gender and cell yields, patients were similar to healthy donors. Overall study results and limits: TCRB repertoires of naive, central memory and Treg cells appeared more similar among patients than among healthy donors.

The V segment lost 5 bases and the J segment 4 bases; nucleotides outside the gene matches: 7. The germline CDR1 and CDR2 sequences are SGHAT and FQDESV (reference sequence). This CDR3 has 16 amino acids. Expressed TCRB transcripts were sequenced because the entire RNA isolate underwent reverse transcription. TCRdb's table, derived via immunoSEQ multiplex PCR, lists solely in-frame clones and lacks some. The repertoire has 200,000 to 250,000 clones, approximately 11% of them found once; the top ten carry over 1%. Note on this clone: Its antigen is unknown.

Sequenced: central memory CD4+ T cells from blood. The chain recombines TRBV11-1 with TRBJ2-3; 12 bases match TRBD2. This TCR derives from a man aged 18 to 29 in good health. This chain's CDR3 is CASSLWTSGDSDTQYF. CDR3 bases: TGTGCCAGCAGCCTATGGACTAGCGGGGACTCAGATACGCAGTATTTT.